This T cell receptor (beta chain) was found in a study of blood T cells in healthy people across ages. Study outcomes and limitations: Long-lived donors exceeded aged donors in naive CD4+ cells and diversity.

Looked up from germline, CDR1 is MNHEY and CDR2 is SMNVEV (reference sequence). The V end lost 9 bases, the J end lost 5 bases, and 19 bases lay between the germline ends. This CDR3 comprises 14 residues. The sample holds a few counts of this clonotype. Its antigen is not identified. Primed by a sample-barcoded 5' primer and a J-beta primer mix, a second PCR proceeded for about 6 to 11 cycles. TCRdb re-called the 5' RACE reads through MiXCR, storing one row per CDR3 protein. The sample carries hundreds of thousands of distinct CDR3 sequences, around 26% recorded once. This chain uses TRBV27 with TRBJ2-5, with D tentatively TRBD2 (5 bases). The sequencing sample was made of blood. The TCR originated in a woman of 80 years or more in good health. CDR3 coding DNA: TGTGCCAGTAGAAGGGTTGGAGGTGCTGAGACCCAGTACTTC. This translates into CASRRVGGAETQYF.